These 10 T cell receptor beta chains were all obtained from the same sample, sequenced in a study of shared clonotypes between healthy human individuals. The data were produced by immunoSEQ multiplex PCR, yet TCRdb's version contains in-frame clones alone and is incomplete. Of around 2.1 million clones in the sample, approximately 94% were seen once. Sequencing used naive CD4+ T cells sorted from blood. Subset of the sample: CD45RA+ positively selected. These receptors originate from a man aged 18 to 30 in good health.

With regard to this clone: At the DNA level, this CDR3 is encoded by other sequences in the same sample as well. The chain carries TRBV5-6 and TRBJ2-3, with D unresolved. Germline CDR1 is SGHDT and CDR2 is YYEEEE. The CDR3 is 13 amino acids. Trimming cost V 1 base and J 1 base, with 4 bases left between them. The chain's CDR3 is CASSLTGTDTQYF. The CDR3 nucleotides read TGTGCCAGCAGCTTGACCGGCACAGATACGCAGTATTTT.

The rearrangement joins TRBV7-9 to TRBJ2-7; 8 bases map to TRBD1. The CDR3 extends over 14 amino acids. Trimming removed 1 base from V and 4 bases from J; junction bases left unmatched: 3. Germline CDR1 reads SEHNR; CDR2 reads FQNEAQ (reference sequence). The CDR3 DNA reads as TGTGCCAGCAGCTTAGGGACAGGGTTTTACGAGCAGTACTTC. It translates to CASSLGTGFYEQYF.

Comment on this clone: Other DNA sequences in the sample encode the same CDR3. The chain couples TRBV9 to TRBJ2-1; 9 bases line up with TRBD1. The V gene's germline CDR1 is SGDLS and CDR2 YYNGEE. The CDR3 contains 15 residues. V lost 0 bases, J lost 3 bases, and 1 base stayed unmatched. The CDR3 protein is CASSVGQGVYNEQFF. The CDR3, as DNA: TGTGCCAGCAGCGTAGGACAGGGGGTCTACAATGAGCAGTTCTTC.

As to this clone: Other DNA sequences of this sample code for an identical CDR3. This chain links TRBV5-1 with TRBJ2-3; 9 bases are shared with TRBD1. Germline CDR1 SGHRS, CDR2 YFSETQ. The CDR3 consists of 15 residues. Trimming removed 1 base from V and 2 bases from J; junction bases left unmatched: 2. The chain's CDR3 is CASSLWDRDTDTQYF. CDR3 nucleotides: TGCGCCAGCAGCTTGTGGGACAGGGACACAGATACGCAGTATTTT.

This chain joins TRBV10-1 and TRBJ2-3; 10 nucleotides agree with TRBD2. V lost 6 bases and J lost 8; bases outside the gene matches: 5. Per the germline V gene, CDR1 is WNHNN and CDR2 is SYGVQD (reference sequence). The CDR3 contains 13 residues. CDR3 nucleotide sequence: TGCGCCAGCAGCACTAGCGGGGCTGGTACGCAGTATTTT. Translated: CASSTSGAGTQYF.

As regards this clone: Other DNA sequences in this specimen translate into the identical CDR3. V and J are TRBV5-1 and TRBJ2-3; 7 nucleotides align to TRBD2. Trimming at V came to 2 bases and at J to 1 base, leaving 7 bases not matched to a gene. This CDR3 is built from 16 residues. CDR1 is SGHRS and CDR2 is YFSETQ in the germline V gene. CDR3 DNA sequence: TGCGCCAGCAGCTTAGGGCAGGGAGGGGGCACAGATACGCAGTATTTT. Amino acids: CASSLGQGGGTDTQYF.

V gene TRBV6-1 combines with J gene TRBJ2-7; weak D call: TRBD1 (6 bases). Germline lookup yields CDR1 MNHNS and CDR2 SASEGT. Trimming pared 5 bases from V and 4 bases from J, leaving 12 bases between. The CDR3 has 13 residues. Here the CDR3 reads CASSTEQGYEQYF. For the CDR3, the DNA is TGTGCCAGCAGTACCGAACAGGGTTACGAGCAGTACTTC.

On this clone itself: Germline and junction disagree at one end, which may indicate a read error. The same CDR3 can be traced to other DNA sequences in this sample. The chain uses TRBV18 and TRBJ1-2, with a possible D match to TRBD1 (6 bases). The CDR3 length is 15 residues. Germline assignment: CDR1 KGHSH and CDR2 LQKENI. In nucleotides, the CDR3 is TGTGCCAGCTCGCCACAGGGTACCACTAACTATGGCTACACCTTC. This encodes CASSPQGTTNYGYTF. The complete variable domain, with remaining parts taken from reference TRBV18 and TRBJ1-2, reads NAGVMQNPRHLVRRRGQEARLRCSPMKGHSHVYWYRQLPEEGLKFMVYLQKENIIDESGMPKERFSAEFPKEGPSILRIQQVVRGDSAAYFCASSPQGTTNYGYTFGSGTRLTVV.

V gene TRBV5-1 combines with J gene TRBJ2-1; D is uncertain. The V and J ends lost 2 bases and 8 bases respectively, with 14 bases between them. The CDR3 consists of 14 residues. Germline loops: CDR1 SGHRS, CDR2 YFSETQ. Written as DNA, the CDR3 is TGCGCCAGCAGCTTAGGAACGGTGCATGATGAGCAGTTCTTC. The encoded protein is CASSLGTVHDEQFF.

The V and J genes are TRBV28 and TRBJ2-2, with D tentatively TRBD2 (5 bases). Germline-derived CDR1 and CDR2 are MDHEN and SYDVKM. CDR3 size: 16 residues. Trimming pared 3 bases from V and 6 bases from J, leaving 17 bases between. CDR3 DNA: TGTGCCAGCAGTTTTGGTTCGGTCGGGCGGGCCGGGGAGCTGTTTTTT. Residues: CASSFGSVGRAGELFF.